This TCR beta chain is from a study of T cell responses to AZD1222 COVID-19 vaccine. For the study at large: Second-dose timings of about 4 or about 12 weeks were pooled. Notes on the study in general: Spike-specific TCR breadth rose after two AZD1222 doses, and depth rose as well.

The germline V and J ends were trimmed by 5 bases and 1 base, with 11 bases remaining between them. The CDR3 contains 15 residues. From germline, CDR1 is LNHDA and CDR2 SQIVND (reference sequence). This table comes from immunoSEQ multiplex PCR, and its TCRdb copy is limited to in-frame clones, with some not included. The sample has around 80,000 clones, 86% seen once. Comment on this clone: No antigen is known for it.

The chain couples TRBV19 to TRBJ1-4; tentatively, D is TRBD1 (6 bases). Sequenced material: peripheral blood, taken on day 0 of AZD1222 vaccination. The source is an adult in good health. For the CDR3, the DNA is TGTGCCAGTAGTTCCACAGGGATAACTAATGAAAAACTGTTTTTT. It yields the protein CASSSTGITNEKLFF.